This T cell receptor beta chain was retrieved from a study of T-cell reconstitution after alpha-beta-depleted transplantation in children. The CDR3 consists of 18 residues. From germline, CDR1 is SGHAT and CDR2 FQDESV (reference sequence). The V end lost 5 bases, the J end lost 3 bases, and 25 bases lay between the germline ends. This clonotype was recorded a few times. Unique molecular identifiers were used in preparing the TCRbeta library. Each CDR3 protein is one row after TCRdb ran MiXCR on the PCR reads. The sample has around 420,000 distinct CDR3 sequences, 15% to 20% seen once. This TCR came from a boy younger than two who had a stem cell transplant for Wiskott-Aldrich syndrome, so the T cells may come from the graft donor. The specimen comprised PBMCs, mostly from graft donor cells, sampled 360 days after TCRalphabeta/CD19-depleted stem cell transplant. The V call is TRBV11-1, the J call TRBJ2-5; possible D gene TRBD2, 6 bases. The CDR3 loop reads CASSQRKNRLGGKETQYF. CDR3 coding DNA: TGTGCCAGCAGCCAAAGAAAAAATCGACTAGGAGGAAAAGAGACCCAGTACTTC.